This T cell receptor beta chain was retrieved from a study of PD-1 blockade in classical Hodgkin lymphoma (dated by TCRdb to the early 2020s). The study in broad terms: Nivolumab dosing was 3 mg/kg intravenously every 2 weeks, continuing until either disease progression or unacceptable toxicity. The study used TCR beta sequencing and CyTOF to define a peripheral blood immune signature of response to PD-1 blockade in classical Hodgkin lymphoma. Results and caveats for the whole study, not just this receptor: A significant rise by C4D1 was seen in CD4+ but not CD8+ TCR diversity (p=0.0027 vs p=0.16), with the rise being most apparent in complete responders (p=0.02). Newly diagnosed patients were reported to have lower baseline TCR diversity than healthy donors, and relapsed/refractory patients were reported to have lower baseline TCR diversity still. The study was limited to a single clinical trial cohort, and causes of repertoire differences, possibly disease activity or prior therapy, remained undefined. Diversity was lower in patients who began nivolumab less than 1 year after ASCT, so these patients were left out of later analyses to avoid confounding by immune reconstitution. Baseline diversity similar to that of newly diagnosed patients was observed in trial patients achieving complete response, whereas significantly lower diversity was observed in partial responders and progressors.

Worth noting for this clone: The antigen this receptor binds is unknown. No qualities accompany the bases; no much larger clone lies one base away.

Including cysteine and phenylalanine, the CDR3 has 14 amino acids. Just the 42-base CDR3 DNA is kept, in frame starting at base 1. The junction carries 13 bases between V and J, which are trimmed by 3 bases and 4 bases respectively. The germline V gene yields SGHRS for CDR1 and YFSETQ for CDR2. According to the study, the label for this sample's time point signals: cycle 4 day 1 (C4D1), after five to seven weeks of nivolumab. Every trial patient had relapsed following autologous stem cell transplantation, and prior brentuximab vedotin exposure was what differed among cohorts A, B and C. Using a Miltenyi CD4+ T cell isolation kit, CD4+ T cells were purified from thawed PBMCs through magnetic negative selection. A total of roughly 57 patients with relapsed/refractory classical Hodgkin lymphoma made up the trial cohort, and each patient's best overall response was complete response, partial response or progressive disease. In the multi-cohort phase II CheckMate 205 trial, trial patients received single-agent nivolumab. An independent review committee assessed best overall response by applying the 2007 International Working Group response criteria. Trial PBMCs were collected immediately before nivolumab initiation (C1D1) and during therapy at cycle 2 day 1 and cycle 4 day 1. Peripheral blood was collected in 8 mL Vacutainer Cell Preparation Tubes, from which PBMCs were isolated by centrifugation and then cryopreserved. Purified CD4+ and CD8+ fractions were prepared only for cases with an additional available PBMC sample. Magnetically labelled cells were depleted on LS columns in a quadroMACS separator, and the flow-through was collected as the purified fraction.

Genomic DNA was extracted with the Qiagen DNeasy kit from unsorted PBMCs and from negatively selected CD4+ and CD8+ fractions. Amplification of TCR beta CDR3 regions was done by immunoSEQ multiplex PCR with primers that anneal to V and J segments. Amplification bias was minimized using a synthetic immune receptor repertoire, and residual bias was removed computationally after sequencing. Under the source paper's analysis protocol: Repertoire diversity was quantified as the Shannon entropy index using custom Python scripts. The unsorted, CD4+ and CD8+ repertoires were each analyzed separately, with the exception of combined analyses, where CD4+ and CD8+ sequences were merged in silico. Clonal expansion was defined as at least a 2-fold frequency increase after treatment relative to C1D1, with a pseudocount of 0.5 for undetected baseline clones. Singleton clones were defined as clones with 0 or 1 copy at C1D1, and non-singleton clones were defined as clones with 2 or more copies. Clones expanded in unsorted samples were annotated as CD4+, CD8+ or unknown by matching protein sequences in sorted samples from the same patient. Wilcoxon tests on paired samples were used to test changes in diversity from C1D1 to C4D1. TCRdb stores this immuneACCESS table with in-frame sequences only. Part of the clones is absent; in the studies checked, under half of the shortfall reflects unresolved V genes, and no reason is known for the rest. Clone size and V and J calls were adopted from that table, with D and trimming inferred from the DNA. Counted in this sample were 15,000 to 20,000 clones; around 74% of them appeared once. The top ten hold about 2.3% of the sample.

Sequencing was performed on CD4+ T cells from blood, taken before the fourth cycle of nivolumab. The sequence was collected from a human donor with classical Hodgkin lymphoma. Rearrangement joined TRBV5-1 to TRBJ1-2; the D gene identity is not certain. CDR3 reads: CASSSPTELYGYTF. The DNA is as follows: TGCGCCAGCAGCTCGCCGACCGAGCTCTATGGCTACACCTTC.